The following is a TCR beta chain sequence with its context. The antigen remains undetermined. The CDR3 is 15 amino acids. Trimming at V came to 6 bases and at J to 2 bases, leaving 6 bases not matched to a gene. The germline gives CDR1 MNHEY, CDR2 SVGAGI. This record comes from a study of cytomegalovirus exposure and HLA in healthy donors. Regarding the study as a whole: A later analysis linked a missense DCLRE1C variant to TCR beta V- and J-gene trimming. Specific recognition of CMV antigens was confirmed in vitro for a few chains (all CMV-associated). The authors considered a cluster of highly shared sequence variants likely to be a sequencing artifact.

PCR was performed using 60 Vbeta and 13 Jbeta primers. The table came from immunoSEQ multiplex PCR; TCRdb's copy has only in-frame clones and leaves some out. The table has under 150,000 clones, roughly four fifths seen once. The rearrangement uses TRBV6-5 and TRBJ2-3; 9 positions match TRBD2. The sequenced sample consisted of PBMCs. The receptor comes from a woman aged 45-65 years in good health and CMV-seropositive. CDR3 sequence: CASSRLAADTDTQYF. CDR3 nucleotide sequence: TGTGCCAGCAGCCGACTAGCGGCTGACACAGATACGCAGTATTTT.